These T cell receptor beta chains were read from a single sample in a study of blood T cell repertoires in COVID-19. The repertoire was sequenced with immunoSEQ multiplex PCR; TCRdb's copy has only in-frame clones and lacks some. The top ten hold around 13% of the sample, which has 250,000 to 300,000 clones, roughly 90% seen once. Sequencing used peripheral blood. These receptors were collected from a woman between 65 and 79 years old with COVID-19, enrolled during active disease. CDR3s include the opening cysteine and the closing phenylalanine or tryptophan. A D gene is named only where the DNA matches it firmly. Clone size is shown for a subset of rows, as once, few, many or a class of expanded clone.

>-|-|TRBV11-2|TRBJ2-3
TGTGCCAGCAGCTTACCCGGGGCAGATACGCAGTATTTT
CASSLPGADTQYF
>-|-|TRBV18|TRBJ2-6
TGTGCCAGCTCACCATTCTACTCTGGGGCCAACGTCCTGACTTTC
CASSPFYSGANVLTF
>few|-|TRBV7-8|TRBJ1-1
TGTGCCAGCAGCTTAGTCCGGGATGCCACTGAAGCTTTCTTT
CASSLVRDATEAFF
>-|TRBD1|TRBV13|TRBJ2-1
TGTGCCAGCAGCTTGACAGGGGGTTACAATGAGCAGTTCTTC
CASSLTGGYNEQFF
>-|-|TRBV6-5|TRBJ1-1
TGTGCCAGCAGTTACCGGACAGAGAACACTGAAGCTTTCTTT
CASSYRTENTEAFF
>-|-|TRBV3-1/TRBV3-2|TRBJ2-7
TGTGCCAGCAGCCAAGCCCGGGACATTCACTACGAGCAGTACTTC
CASSQARDIHYEQYF
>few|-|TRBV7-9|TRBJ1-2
TGTGCCAGCAGCTCCAAAAGCAGGGCTAACTATGGCTACACCTTC
CASSSKSRANYGYTF
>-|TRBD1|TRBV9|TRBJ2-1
TGTGCCAGCAGCGCCAGACAGGGGCCGCTCAATGAGCAGTTCTTC
CASSARQGPLNEQFF
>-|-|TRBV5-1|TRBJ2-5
TGCGCCAGCAGCTTGAGGGGGGGATCTCAAGAGACCCAGTACTTC
CASSLRGGSQETQYF
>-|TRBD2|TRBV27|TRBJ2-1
TGTGCCAGCAGTTTAAAGTCCAGCGGGGGGGCATATGAGCAGTTCTTC
CASSLKSSGGAYEQFF
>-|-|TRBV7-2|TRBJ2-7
TGTGCCAGCAGCTTAGATCCACTCTCCTACGAGCAGTACTTC
CASSLDPLSYEQYF
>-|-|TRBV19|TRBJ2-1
TGTGCCAGTAGTGGTTGGACAGGGCGGGGGAGCTCCTACAATGAGCAGTTCTTC
CASSGWTGRGSSYNEQFF
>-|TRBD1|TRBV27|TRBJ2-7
TGTGCCAGCAGCCCGGGACAGGGGTTCAACGAGCAGTACTTC
CASSPGQGFNEQYF
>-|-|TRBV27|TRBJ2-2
TGTGCCAGCAGTTTGGGTATGGGCAGGGCCACCGGGGAGCTGTTTTTT
CASSLGMGRATGELFF
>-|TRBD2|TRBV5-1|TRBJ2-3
TGCGCCAGCAGCCCCGGGGGGGCACCGGATACGCAGTATTTT
CASSPGGAPDTQYF
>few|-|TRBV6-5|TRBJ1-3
TGTGCCAGCAGTTACTCGGGGGGGCTCTCTGGAAACACCATATATTTT
CASSYSGGLSGNTIYF
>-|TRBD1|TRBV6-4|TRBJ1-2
TGTGCCAGCAGTGTCCGGGAGGGGGCAGGGTATGGCTACACCTTC
CASSVREGAGYGYTF
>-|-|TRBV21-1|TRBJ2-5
TGTGCCAGCAGCCTCATTCACGGACTCTCCCTGGAGGAGACCCAGTACTTC
CASSLIHGLSLEETQYF
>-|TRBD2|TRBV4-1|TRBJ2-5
TGCGCCAGCAGCCTTTCATACCGGGGGGGGACTACTAAAGAGACCCAGTACTTC
CASSLSYRGGTTKETQYF
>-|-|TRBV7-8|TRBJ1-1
TGTGCCAGCACCCCTCTGACAGGGAACACTGAAGCTTTCTTT
CASTPLTGNTEAFF
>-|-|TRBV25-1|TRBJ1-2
TGTGCCAGCAGTGAATACGGGACATTTAAAGGCTACACCTTC
CASSEYGTFKGYTF
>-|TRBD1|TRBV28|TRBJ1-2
TGTGCCAGCAGTTTATGGACAGGGGCTGTTTATGGCTACACCTTC
CASSLWTGAVYGYTF
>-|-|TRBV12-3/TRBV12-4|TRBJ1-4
TGTGCCAGCAGTTTACGGGGGGCAAGGTTTTTT
CASSLRGARFF
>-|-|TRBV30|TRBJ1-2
TGTGCCTGGCACATTGGGGCGGGAGATGGCTACACCTTC
CAWHIGAGDGYTF
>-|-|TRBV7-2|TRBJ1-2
TGTGCCAGCAGCGCGAACGCCGGGGAATATGGCTACACCTTC
CASSANAGEYGYTF
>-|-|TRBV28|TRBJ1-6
TGTGCCAGCAGCTCAGGACACAGCTCCTATAATTCACCCCTCCACTTT
CASSSGHSSYNSPLHF
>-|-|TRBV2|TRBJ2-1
TGTGCCAGCAGCTACACCGGGACTCCTAATGAGCAGTTCTTC
CASSYTGTPNEQFF
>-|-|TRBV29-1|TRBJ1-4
TGCAGCGTTGGAGGAGGCGCTAATGAAAAACTGTTTTTT
CSVGGGANEKLFF